A single T cell receptor (beta chain) is shown here with its context. This sample is part of a study of blood T cell repertoires in COVID-19. Study-level background: Donors in the United States, Italy and Spain gave samples during acute or convalescent COVID-19. PBMCs, B-cell-depleted T cells, or T cells provided the cDNA or gDNA that made up the material.

In the study's own analysis: Nucleated cell counts were estimated from reference gene primer amplification. This table comes from immunoSEQ multiplex PCR, and its TCRdb copy is limited to in-frame clones, with some not included. D and trimming were read from the DNA, whereas the V and J calls and clone size are those reported in that table. The data hold approximately 130,000 clones, with about 70% observed a single time. Per the germline V gene, CDR1 is SGDLS and CDR2 is YYNGEE. The CDR3 is 14 amino acids. The trim removed 4 bases at V and 8 bases at J, leaving 9 bases unmatched. V usage is TRBV9 and J usage is TRBJ2-1; 7 nucleotides match TRBD1. Sequenced sample: peripheral blood. This receptor was obtained from a woman between 70 and 85 years old with acute or convalescent COVID-19. CDR3 sequence reads: CASSPHPGQDEQFF. CDR3 bases: TGTGCCAGCAGCCCCCACCCAGGACAGGATGAGCAGTTCTTC. Filled out from reference TRBV9 and TRBJ2-1, the complete variable domain reads DSGVTQTPKHLITATGQRVTLRCSPRSGDLSVYWYQQSLDQGLQFLIQYYNGEERAKGNILERFSAQQFPDLHSELNLSSLELGDSALYFCASSPHPGQDEQFFGPGTRLTVL.